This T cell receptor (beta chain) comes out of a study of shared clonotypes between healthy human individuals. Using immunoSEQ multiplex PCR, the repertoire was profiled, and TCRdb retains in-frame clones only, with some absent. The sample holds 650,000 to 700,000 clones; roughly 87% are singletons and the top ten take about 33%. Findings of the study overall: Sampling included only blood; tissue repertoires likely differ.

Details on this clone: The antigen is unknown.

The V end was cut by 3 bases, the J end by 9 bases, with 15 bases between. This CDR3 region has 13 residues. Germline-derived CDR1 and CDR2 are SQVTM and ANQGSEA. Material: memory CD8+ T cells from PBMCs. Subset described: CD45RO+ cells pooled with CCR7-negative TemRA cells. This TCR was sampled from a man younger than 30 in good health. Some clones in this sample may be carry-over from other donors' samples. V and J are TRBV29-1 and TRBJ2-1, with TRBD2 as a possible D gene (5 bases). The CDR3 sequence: CSVEASWQAEQFF. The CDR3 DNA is TGCAGCGTTGAGGCTAGCTGGCAAGCTGAGCAGTTCTTC.